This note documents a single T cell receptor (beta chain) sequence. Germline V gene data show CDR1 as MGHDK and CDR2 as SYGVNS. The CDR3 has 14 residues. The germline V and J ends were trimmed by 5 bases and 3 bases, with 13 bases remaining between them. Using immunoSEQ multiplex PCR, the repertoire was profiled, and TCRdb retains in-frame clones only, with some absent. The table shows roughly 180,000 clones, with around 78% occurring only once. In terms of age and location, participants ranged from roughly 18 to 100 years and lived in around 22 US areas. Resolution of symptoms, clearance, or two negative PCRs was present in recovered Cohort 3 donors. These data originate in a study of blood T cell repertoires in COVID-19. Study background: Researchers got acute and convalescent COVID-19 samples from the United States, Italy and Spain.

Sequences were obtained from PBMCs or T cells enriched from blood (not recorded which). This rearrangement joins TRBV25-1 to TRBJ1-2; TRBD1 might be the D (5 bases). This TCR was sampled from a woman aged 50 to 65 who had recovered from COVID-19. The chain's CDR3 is CASSPMGGDYGYTF. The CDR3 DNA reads TGTGCCAGCAGTCCTATGGGGGGGGACTATGGCTACACCTTC.